This TCR beta chain comes out of a study of regulatory T cells in long-lasting Graves disease. In building TCR beta libraries, iRepertoire HTBI primers were used together with Arm-PCR of CDR3 regions. One entry per CDR3 protein results from TCRdb running MiXCR on the multiplex PCR reads. Of approximately 690,000 distinct CDR3 sequences detected, roughly 30% appear once; the ten largest clones hold about 40%. V was trimmed by 4 bases and J by 1 base, leaving 11 bases between them. The CDR3 runs to 14 residues. CDR1 and CDR2 (germline): SGHRS, YFSETQ. As for time point: persistent/refractory GD, antithyroid drugs over 5 years with positive TRAb. PBMC RNA was the source of the TCR library.

This TCR was sampled from a female donor with Graves disease. The material sequenced was peripheral blood mononuclear cells (PBMCs), taken when the disease was refractory, from a patient treated with antithyroid drugs. The chain carries TRBV5-1 and TRBJ1-1; D is unclear. CDR3 region: CASSDTGSNTEAFF. Here the CDR3 DNA reads TGCGCCAGCAGCGATACGGGGTCGAACACTGAAGCTTTCTTT.